Each of the 5 T cell receptor beta chains below was sequenced from the same sample in a study of shared clonotypes between healthy human individuals. As defined, naive CD8 cells were CD45RO-negative and positively selected for CCR7, with terminally differentiated effector memory CD45RA+ cells excluded. Measured with immunoSEQ multiplex PCR; TCRdb has only the in-frame clones, and not every one. The data show just over 2,000,000 clones, around 96% seen once. Sequences were obtained from naive CD8+ T cells sorted from blood. These receptors all stem from a man younger than 35 in good health.

The rearrangement uses TRBV5-1 and TRBJ2-2, with D possibly being TRBD1 or TRBD2 (6 bases each). The germline V and J ends were trimmed by 4 bases and 6 bases, with 13 bases remaining between them. The CDR3 extends over 14 amino acids. CDR1 is SGHRS and CDR2 is YFSETQ in the germline V gene. This CDR3 reads CASSPSGGSGELFF. The CDR3 coding sequence is TGCGCCAGCAGCCCCTCCGGGGGCTCCGGGGAGCTGTTTTTT.

V and J are TRBV7-8 and TRBJ1-2; possible D gene TRBD1, 6 bases. This CDR3 is built from 15 residues. Per the germline V gene, CDR1 is SGHVS and CDR2 is FQNEAQ. Trimming removed 5 bases from V and 5 bases from J, with 18 bases in between. CDR3 DNA: TGTGCCAGCAGCGGAAACAGGGTCGGGGCATATGGCTACACCTTC. This codes for CASSGNRVGAYGYTF.

V and J are TRBV29-1 and TRBJ1-2; D is unclear. The CDR3 has 14 residues. Germline V CDR1 and CDR2: SQVTM, ANQGSEA. V lost 3 bases, J lost 4 bases, and 15 bases lay in between. In DNA form, the CDR3 reads TGCAGCGTTGAGTCCCCCACTGTACCCTATGGCTACACCTTC. Protein: CSVESPTVPYGYTF.

J is TRBJ2-2 and V is TRBV11-2, with D maybe TRBD2 (5 bases). In germline, CDR1 is SGHAT, CDR2 FQNNGV. CDR3 length: 16 amino acids. With 3 bases removed from V and 2 bases from J, the gap between germline ends came to 13 bases. The CDR3 DNA sequence: TGTGCCAGCAGCTTCACGCGGGTCAATAACACCGGGGAGCTGTTTTTT. Its translation is CASSFTRVNNTGELFF.

This chain connects TRBV2 to TRBJ2-3; 8 bases are a match to TRBD2. The CDR3 is 14 amino acids. V lost 7 bases, J lost 10 bases, and 13 bases stayed unmatched. Germline CDR1 is SNHLY and CDR2 is FYNNEI. The CDR3 loop reads CASILSGSPASQYF. For the CDR3, the DNA is TGTGCCAGCATCCTAAGCGGGAGTCCCGCCTCGCAGTATTTT.